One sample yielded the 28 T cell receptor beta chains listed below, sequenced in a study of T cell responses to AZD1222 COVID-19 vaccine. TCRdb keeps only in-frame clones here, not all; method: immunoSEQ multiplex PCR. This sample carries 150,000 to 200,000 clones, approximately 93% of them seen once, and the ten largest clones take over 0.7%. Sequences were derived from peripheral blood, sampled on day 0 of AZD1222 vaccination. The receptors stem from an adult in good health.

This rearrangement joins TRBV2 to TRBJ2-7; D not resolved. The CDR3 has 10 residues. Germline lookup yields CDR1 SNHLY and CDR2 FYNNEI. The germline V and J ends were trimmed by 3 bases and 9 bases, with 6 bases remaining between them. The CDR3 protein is CASSEGRQYF. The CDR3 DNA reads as TGTGCCAGCAGTGAGGGCCGGCAGTACTTC. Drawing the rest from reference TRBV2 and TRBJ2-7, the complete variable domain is EPEVTQTPSHQVTQMGQEVILRCVPISNHLYFYWYRQILGQKVEFLVSFYNNEISEKSEIFDDQFSVERPDGSNFTLKIRSTKLEDSAMYFCASSEGRQYFGPGTRLTVT.

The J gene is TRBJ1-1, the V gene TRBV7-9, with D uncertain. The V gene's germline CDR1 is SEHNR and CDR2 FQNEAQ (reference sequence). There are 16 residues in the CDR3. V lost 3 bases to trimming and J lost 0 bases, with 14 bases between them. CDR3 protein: CASSFPSGRLNTEAFF. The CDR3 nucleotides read TGTGCCAGCAGCTTTCCTTCTGGCAGACTGAACACTGAAGCTTTCTTT.

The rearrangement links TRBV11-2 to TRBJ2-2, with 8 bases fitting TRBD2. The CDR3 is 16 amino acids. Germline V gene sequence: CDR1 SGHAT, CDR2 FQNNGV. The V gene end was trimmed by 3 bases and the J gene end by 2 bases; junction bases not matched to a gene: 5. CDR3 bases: TGTGCCAGCAGCTTCCACGGGGGGGGAAACACCGGGGAGCTGTTTTTT. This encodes CASSFHGGGNTGELFF.

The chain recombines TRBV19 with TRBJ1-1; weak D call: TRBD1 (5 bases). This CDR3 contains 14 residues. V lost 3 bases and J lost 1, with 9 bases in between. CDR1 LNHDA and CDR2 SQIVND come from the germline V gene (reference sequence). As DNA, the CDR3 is TGTGCCAGTAGTATGTCAGGGAGGAACACTGAAGCTTTCTTT. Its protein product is CASSMSGRNTEAFF.

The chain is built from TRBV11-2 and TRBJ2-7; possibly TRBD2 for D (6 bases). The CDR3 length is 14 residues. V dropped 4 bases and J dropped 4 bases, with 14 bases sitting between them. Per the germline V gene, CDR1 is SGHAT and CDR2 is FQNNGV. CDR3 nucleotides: TGTGCCAGCAGCTCCCCCAGGAGGGCGTACGAGCAGTACTTC. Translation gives CASSSPRRAYEQYF.

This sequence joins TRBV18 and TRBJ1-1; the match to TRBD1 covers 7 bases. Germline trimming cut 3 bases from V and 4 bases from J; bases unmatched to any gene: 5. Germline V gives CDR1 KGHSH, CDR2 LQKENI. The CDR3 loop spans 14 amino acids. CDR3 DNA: TGTGCCAGCTCACCTAACAGGGGCAGCACTGAAGCTTTCTTT. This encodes CASSPNRGSTEAFF. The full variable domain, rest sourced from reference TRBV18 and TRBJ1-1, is NAGVMQNPRHLVRRRGQEARLRCSPMKGHSHVYWYRQLPEEGLKFMVYLQKENIIDESGMPKERFSAEFPKEGPSILRIQQVVRGDSAAYFCASSPNRGSTEAFFGQGTRLTVV.

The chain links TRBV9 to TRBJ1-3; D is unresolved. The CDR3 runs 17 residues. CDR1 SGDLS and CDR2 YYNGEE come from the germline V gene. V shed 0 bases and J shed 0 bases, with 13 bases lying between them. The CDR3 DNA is TGTGCCAGCAGCGTAGCTCCGGGTACCGCCTCTGGAAACACCATATATTTT. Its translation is CASSVAPGTASGNTIYF.

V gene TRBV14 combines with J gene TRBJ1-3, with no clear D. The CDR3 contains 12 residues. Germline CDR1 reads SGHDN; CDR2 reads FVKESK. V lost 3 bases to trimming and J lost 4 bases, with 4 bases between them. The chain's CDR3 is CASSQTGNTIYF. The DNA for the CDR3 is TGTGCCAGCAGCCAGACAGGAAACACCATATATTTT.

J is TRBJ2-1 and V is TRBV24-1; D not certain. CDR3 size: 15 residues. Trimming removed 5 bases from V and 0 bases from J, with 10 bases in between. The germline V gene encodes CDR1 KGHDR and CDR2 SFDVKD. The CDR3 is CATSGAGDSYNEQFF. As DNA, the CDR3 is TGTGCCACCAGTGGGGCAGGAGACTCCTACAATGAGCAGTTCTTC.

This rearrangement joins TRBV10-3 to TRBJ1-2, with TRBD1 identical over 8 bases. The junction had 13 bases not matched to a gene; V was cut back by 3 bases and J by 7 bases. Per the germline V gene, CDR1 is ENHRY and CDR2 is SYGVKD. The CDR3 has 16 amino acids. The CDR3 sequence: CAISDPTLDRASGYTF. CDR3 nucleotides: TGTGCCATCAGTGACCCTACACTGGACAGGGCGTCTGGCTACACCTTC.

CDR3 loop: CASSVRGLMDIQYF. For the CDR3, the DNA is TGCGCCAGCAGCGTCCGGGGCCTGATGGACATTCAGTACTTC. The V call is TRBV5-1, the J call TRBJ2-4; the D gene could be TRBD1 or TRBD2 (5 bases each). The CDR3 has 14 residues. Trimming removed 4 bases at V and 8 bases at J, with 16 bases between. Looked up from germline, CDR1 is SGHRS and CDR2 is YFSETQ.

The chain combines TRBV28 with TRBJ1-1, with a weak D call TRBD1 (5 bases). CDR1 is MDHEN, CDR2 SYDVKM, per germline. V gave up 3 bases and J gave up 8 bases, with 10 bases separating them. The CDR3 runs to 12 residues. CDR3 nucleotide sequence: TGTGCCAGCAGTTTCTCCGACAGAGAAGCTTTCTTT. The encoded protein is CASSFSDREAFF.

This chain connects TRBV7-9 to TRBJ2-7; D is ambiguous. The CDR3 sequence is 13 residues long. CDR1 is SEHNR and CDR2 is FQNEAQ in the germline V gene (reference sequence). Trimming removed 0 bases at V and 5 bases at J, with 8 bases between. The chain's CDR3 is CASSLAASHEQYF. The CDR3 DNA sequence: TGTGCCAGCAGCTTAGCGGCTAGTCACGAGCAGTACTTC.

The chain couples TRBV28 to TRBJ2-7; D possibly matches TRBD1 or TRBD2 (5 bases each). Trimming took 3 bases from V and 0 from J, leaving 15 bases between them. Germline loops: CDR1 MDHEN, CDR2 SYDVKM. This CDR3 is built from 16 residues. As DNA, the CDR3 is TGTGCCAGCAGTTTCACTAGGGCAGGGTACTCCTACGAGCAGTACTTC. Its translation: CASSFTRAGYSYEQYF.

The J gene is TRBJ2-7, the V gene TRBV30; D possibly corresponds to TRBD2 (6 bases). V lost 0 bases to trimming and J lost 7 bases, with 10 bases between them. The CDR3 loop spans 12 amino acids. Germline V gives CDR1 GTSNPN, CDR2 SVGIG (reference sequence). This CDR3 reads CAWSVRGMEQYF. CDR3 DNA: TGTGCCTGGAGTGTTCGGGGGATGGAGCAGTACTTC. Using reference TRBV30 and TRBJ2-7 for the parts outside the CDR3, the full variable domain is SQTIHQWPATLVQPVGSPLSLECTVEGTSNPNLYWYRQAAGRGLQLLFYSVGIGQISSEVPQNLSASRPQDRQFILSSKKLLLSDSGFYLCAWSVRGMEQYFGPGTRLTVT.

CDR3 residues: CASSYGGASYEQYF. DNA for the CDR3: TGTGCCAGCAGCTATGGGGGGGCCTCCTACGAGCAGTACTTC. The chain links TRBV7-2 to TRBJ2-7, with a weak D call TRBD2 (7 bases). V lost 4 bases, J lost 0 bases, and 10 bases lay in between. The germline gives CDR1 SGHTA, CDR2 FQGNSA. This CDR3 spans 14 amino acids.

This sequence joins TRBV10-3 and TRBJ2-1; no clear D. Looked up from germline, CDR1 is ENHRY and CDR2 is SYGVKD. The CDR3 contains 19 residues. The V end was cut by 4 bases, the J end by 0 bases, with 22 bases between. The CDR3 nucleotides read TGTGCCATCAGTGTAACCACTCCGGGTTCCGCGAGCTCCTACAATGAGCAGTTCTTC. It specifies CAISVTTPGSASSYNEQFF.

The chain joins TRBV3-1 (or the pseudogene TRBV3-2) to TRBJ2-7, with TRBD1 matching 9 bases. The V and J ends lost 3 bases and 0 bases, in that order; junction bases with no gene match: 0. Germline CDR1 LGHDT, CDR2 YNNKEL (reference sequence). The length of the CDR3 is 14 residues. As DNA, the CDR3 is TGTGCCAGCAGCCAGGGACAGGGCTCCTACGAGCAGTACTTC. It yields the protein CASSQGQGSYEQYF.

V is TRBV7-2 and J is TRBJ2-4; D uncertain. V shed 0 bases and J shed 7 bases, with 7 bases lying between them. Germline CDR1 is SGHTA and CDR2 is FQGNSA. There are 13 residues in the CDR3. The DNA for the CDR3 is TGTGCCAGCAGCTTAGCGCCGGAGAACATTCAGTACTTC. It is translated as CASSLAPENIQYF.

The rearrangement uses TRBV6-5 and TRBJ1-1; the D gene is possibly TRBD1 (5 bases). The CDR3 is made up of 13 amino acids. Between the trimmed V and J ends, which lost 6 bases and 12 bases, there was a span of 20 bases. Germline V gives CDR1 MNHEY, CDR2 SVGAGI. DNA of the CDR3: TGTGCCAGCAGCTCTGACAGTCGCTATAGGACTTTCTTT. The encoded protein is CASSSDSRYRTFF.

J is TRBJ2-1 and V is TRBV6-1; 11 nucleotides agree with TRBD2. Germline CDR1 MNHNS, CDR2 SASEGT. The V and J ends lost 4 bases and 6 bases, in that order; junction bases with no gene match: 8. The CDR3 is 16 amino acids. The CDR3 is CASSARLAGGPNEQFF. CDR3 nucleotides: TGTGCCAGCAGTGCCCGGCTAGCGGGGGGACCCAATGAGCAGTTCTTC.

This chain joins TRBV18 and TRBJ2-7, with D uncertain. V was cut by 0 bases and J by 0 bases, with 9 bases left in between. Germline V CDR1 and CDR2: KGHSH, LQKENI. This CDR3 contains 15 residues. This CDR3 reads CASSPPGRSSYEQYF. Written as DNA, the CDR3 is TGTGCCAGCTCACCACCAGGGCGTAGCTCCTACGAGCAGTACTTC.

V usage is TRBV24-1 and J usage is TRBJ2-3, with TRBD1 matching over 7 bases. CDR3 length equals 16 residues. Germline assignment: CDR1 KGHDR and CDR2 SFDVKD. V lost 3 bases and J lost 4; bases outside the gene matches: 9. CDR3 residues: CATSDPETGWADTQYF. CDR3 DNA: TGTGCCACCAGTGATCCGGAGACAGGGTGGGCAGATACGCAGTATTTT.

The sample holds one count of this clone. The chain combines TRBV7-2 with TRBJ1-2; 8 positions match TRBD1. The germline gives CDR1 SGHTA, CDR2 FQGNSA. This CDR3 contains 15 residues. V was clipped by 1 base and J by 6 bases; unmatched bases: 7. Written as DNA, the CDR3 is TGTGCCAGCAGCTTAGTTGGACAGGGTCCTCATGGCTACACCTTC. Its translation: CASSLVGQGPHGYTF.

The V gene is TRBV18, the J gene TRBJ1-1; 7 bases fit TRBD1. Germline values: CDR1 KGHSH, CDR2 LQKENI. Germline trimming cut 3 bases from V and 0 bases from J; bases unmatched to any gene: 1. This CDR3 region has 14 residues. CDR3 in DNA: TGTGCCAGCTCACCCGACAGGGTGAACACTGAAGCTTTCTTT. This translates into CASSPDRVNTEAFF.

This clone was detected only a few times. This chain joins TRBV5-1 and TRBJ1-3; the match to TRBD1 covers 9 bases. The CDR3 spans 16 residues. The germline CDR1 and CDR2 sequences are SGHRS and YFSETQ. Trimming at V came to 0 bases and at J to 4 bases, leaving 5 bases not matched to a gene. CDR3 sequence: CASSLAGQGLGNTIYF. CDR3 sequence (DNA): TGCGCCAGCAGCTTGGCGGGACAGGGACTAGGAAACACCATATATTTT. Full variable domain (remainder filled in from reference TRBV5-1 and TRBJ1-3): KAGVTQTPRYLIKTRGQQVTLSCSPISGHRSVSWYQQTPGQGLQFLFEYFSETQRNKGNFPGRFSGRQFSNSRSEMNVSTLELGDSALYLCASSLAGQGLGNTIYFGEGSWLTVV.

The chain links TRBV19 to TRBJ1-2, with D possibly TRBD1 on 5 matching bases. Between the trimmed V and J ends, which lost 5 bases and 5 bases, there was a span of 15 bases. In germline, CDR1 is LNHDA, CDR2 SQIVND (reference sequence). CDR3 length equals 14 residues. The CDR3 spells CASSLSTQGYGYTF. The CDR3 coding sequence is TGTGCCAGTAGTTTATCTACCCAGGGATATGGCTACACCTTC.

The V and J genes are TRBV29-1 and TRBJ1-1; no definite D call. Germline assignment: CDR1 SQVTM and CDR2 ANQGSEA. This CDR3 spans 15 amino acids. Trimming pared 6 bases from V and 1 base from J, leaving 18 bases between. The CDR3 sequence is CSVDSGLRKNTEAFF. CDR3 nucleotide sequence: TGCAGCGTCGATTCGGGCTTGAGAAAGAACACTGAAGCTTTCTTT.